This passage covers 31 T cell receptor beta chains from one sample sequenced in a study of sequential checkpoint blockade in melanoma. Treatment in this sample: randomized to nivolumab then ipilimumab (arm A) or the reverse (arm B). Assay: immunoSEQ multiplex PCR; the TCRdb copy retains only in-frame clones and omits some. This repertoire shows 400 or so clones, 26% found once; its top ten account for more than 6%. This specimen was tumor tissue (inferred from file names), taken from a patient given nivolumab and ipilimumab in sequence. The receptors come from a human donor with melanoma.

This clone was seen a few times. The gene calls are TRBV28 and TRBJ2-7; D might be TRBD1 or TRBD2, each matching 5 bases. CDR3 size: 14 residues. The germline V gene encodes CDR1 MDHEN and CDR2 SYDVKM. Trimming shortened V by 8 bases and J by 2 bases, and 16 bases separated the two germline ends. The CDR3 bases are TGTGCCAGCCTCCCGGGGCATATGACCTACGAGCAGTACTTC. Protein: CASLPGHMTYEQYF.

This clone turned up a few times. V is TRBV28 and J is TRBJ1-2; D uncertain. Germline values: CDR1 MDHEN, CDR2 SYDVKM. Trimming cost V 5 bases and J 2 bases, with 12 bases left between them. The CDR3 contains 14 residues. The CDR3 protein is CASSTPLGNYGYTF. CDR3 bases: TGTGCCAGCAGTACCCCACTGGGGAACTATGGCTACACCTTC.

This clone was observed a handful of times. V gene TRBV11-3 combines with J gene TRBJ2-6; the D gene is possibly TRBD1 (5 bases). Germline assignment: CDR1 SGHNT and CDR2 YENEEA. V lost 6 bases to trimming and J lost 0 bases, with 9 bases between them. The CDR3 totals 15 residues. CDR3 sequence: CASSYRLSGANVLTF. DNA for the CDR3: TGTGCCAGCAGTTACAGGCTCTCTGGGGCCAACGTCCTGACTTTC.

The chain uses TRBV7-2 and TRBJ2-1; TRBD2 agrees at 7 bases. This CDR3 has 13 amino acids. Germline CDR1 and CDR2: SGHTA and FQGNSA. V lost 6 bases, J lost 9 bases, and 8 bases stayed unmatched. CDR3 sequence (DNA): TGTGCCAGCAGATCGAGCGGGATGGTTGAGCAGTTCTTC. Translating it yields CASRSSGMVEQFF.

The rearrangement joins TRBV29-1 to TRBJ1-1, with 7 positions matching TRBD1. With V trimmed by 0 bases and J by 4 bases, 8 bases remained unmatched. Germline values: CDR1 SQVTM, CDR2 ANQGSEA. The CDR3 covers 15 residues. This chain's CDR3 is CSVEEKGAEGTEAFF. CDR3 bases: TGCAGCGTTGAAGAGAAGGGGGCTGAGGGCACTGAAGCTTTCTTT.

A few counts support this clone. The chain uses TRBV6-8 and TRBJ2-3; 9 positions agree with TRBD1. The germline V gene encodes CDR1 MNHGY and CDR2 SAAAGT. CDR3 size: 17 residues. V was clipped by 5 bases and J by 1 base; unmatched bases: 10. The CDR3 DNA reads TGTGCCAGCAGTGCACAACAGGGGGCGCGTCGCACAGATACGCAGTATTTT. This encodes CASSAQQGARRTDTQYF.

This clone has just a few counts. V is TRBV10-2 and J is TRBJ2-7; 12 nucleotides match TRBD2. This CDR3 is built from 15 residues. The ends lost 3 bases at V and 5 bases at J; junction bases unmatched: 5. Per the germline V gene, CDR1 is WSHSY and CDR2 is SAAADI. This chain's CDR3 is CASSDPTSGSNEQYF. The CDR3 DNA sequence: TGCGCCAGCAGTGACCCGACTAGCGGGAGCAACGAGCAGTACTTC.

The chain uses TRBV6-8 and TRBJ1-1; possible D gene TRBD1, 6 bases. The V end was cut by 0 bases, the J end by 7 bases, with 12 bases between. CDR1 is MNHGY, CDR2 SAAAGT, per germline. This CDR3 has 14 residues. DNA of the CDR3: TGTGCCAGCAGTTACTCGCGGGTCAGGGGTGAAGCTTTCTTT. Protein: CASSYSRVRGEAFF.

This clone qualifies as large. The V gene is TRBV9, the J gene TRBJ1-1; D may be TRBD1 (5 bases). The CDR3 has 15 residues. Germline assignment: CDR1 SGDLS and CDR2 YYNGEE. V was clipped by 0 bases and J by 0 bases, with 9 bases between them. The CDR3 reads CASSVGQRMNTEAFF. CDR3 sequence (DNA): TGTGCCAGCAGCGTAGGACAGAGGATGAACACTGAAGCTTTCTTT. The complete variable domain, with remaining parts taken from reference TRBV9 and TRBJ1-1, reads DSGVTQTPKHLITATGQRVTLRCSPRSGDLSVYWYQQSLDQGLQFLIQYYNGEERAKGNILERFSAQQFPDLHSELNLSSLELGDSALYFCASSVGQRMNTEAFFGQGTRLTVV.

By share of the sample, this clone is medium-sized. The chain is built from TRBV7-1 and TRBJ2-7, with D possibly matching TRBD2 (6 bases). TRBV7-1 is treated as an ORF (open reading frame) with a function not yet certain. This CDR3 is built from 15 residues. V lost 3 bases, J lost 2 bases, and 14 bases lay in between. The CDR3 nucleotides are TGTGCCAGCAGCTCCCTAGGGCTAGCGCCCTACGAGCAGTACTTC. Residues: CASSSLGLAPYEQYF.

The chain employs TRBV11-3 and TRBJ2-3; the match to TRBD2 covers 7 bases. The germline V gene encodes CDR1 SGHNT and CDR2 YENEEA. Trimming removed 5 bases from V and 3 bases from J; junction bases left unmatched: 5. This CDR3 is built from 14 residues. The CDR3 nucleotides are TGTGCCAGCAGCCCCTCTAGCGGAACAGATACGCAGTATTTT. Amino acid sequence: CASSPSSGTDTQYF.

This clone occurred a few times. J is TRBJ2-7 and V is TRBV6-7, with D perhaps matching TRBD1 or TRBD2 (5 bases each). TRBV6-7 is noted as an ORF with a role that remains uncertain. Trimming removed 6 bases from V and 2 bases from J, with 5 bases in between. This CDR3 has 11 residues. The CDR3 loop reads CASRGPYEQYF. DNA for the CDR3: TGTGCCAGCAGGGGACCCTACGAGCAGTACTTC.

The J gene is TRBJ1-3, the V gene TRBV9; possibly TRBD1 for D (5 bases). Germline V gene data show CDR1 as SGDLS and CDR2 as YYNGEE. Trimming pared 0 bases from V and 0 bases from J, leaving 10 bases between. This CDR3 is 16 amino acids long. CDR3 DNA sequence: TGTGCCAGCAGCGTAGATTTTGGGGGCTCTGGAAACACCATATATTTT. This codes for CASSVDFGGSGNTIYF.

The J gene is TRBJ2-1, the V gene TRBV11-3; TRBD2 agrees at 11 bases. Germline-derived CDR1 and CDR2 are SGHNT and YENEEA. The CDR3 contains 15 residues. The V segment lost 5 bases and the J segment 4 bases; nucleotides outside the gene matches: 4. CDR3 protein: CASSLTSGTYNEQFF. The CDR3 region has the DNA TGTGCCAGCAGCCTGACTAGCGGGACATACAATGAGCAGTTCTTC.

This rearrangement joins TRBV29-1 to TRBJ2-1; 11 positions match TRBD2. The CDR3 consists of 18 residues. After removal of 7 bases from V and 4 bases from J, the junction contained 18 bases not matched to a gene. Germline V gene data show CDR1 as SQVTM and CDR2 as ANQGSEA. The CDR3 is CSARRPSGRPFPYNEQFF. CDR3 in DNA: TGCAGCGCCCGAAGGCCTAGCGGGAGGCCCTTCCCATACAATGAGCAGTTCTTC.

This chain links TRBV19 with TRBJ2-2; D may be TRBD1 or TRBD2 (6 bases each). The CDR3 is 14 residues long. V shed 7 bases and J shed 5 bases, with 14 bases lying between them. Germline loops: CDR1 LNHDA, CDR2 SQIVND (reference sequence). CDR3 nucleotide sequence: TGTGCCAGTACCCCGACAGGAGGGACCGGGGAGCTGTTTTTT. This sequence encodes CASTPTGGTGELFF.

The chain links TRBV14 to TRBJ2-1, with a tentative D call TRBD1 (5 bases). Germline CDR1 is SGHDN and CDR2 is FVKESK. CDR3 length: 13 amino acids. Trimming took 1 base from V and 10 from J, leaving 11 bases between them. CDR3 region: CASSQGGHGEQFF. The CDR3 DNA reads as TGTGCCAGCAGCCAAGGGGGCCACGGGGAGCAGTTCTTC.

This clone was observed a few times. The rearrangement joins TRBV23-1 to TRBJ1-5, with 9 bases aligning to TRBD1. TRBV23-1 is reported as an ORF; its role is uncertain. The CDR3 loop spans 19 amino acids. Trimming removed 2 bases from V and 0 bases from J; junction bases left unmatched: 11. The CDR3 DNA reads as TGCGCCAGCAGTCAAGAAGGGGACAGGGCCTCAAATAGCAATCAGCCCCAGCATTTT. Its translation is CASSQEGDRASNSNQPQHF.

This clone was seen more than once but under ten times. The DNA for the CDR3 is TGCGCCAGCAGCTTTGAGTCCTCCTACGAGCAGTACTTC. This sequence encodes CASSFESSYEQYF. The chain combines TRBV23-1 with TRBJ2-7; D unclear. TRBV23-1 is recorded as an ORF, its role being uncertain. Trimming removed 6 bases from V and 0 bases from J, with 9 bases in between. The CDR3 is 13 residues long.

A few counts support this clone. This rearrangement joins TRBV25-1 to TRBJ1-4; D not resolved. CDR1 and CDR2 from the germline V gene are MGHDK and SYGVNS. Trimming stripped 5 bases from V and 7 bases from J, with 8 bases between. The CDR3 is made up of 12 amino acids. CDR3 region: CASSQWGEKLFF. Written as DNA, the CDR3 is TGTGCCAGCAGTCAATGGGGTGAAAAACTGTTTTTT.

CDR3 nucleotides: TGTGCCAGTAGTATCGGACAGTTAGTTTCACCCCTCCACTTT. This gives the protein CASSIGQLVSPLHF. The gene calls are TRBV19 and TRBJ1-6, with TRBD1 as a possible D gene (6 bases). V gave up 3 bases and J gave up 9 bases, with 12 bases separating them. The germline V gene has CDR1 LNHDA and CDR2 SQIVND (reference sequence). This CDR3 spans 14 amino acids.

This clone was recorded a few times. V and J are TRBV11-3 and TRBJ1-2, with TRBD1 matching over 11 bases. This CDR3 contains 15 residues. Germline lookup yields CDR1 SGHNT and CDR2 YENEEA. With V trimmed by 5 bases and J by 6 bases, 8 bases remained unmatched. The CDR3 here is CASSQGQGVSDGYTF. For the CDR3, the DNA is TGTGCCAGCAGCCAGGGACAGGGGGTTTCTGATGGCTACACCTTC.

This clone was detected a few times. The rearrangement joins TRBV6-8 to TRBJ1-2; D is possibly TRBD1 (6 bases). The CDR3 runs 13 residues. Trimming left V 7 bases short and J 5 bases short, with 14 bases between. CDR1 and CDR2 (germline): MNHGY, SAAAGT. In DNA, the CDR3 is TGTGCCAGCACCTCCGGGACAATATATGGCTACACCTTC. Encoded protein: CASTSGTIYGYTF.

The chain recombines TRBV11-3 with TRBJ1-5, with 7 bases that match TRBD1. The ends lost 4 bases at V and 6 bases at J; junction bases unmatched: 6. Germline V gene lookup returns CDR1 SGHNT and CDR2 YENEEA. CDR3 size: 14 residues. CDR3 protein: CASSSQGPGQPQHF. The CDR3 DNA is TGTGCCAGCAGCTCACAGGGGCCCGGTCAGCCCCAGCATTTT.

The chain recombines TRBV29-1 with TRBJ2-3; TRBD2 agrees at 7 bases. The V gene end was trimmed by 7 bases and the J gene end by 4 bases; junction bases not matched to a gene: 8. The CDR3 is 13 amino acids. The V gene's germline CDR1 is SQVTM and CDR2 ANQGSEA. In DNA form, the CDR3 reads TGCAGCGCCCGACTAGCCGTGCCAGATACGCAGTATTTT. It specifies CSARLAVPDTQYF.

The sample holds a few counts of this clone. In DNA form, the CDR3 reads TGTGCCAGCAGCGGAACAGGGGGAGATGGCTACACCTTC. Its protein is CASSGTGGDGYTF. The chain employs TRBV7-1 and TRBJ1-2; 8 positions agree with TRBD1. TRBV7-1 is flagged as an ORF with uncertain function. The V gene end was trimmed by 5 bases and the J gene end by 6 bases; junction bases not matched to a gene: 5. CDR3 length equals 13 residues.

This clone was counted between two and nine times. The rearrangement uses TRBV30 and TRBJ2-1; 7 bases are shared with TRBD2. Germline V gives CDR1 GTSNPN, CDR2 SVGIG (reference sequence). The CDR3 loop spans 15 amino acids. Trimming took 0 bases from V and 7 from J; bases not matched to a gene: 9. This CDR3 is CAWSVGGGGPNEQFF. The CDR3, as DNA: TGTGCCTGGAGTGTAGGTGGCGGGGGACCTAATGAGCAGTTCTTC. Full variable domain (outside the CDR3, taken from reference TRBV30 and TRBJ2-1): SQTIHQWPATLVQPVGSPLSLECTVEGTSNPNLYWYRQAAGRGLQLLFYSVGIGQISSEVPQNLSASRPQDRQFILSSKKLLLSDSGFYLCAWSVGGGGPNEQFFGPGTRLTVL.

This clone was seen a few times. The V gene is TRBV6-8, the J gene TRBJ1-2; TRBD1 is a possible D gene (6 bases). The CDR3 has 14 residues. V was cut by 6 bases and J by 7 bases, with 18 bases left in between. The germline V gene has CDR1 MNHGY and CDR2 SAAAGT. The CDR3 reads CASRDRQGPSGYTF. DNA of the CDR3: TGTGCCAGCAGAGATAGGCAGGGGCCCAGTGGCTACACCTTC.

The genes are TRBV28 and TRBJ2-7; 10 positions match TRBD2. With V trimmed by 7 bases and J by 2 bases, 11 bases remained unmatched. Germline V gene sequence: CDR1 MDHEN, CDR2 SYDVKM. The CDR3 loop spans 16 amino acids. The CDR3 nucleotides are TGTGCCAGCAACCCGGCCCGGACTAGCGGAACCTACGAGCAGTACTTC. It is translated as CASNPARTSGTYEQYF.

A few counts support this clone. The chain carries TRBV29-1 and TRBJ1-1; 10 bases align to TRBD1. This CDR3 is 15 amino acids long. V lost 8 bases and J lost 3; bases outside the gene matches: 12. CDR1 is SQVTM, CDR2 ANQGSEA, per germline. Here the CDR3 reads CSPSRQGAYDTEAFF. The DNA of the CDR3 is TGCAGCCCGTCCCGACAGGGGGCATATGACACTGAAGCTTTCTTT.

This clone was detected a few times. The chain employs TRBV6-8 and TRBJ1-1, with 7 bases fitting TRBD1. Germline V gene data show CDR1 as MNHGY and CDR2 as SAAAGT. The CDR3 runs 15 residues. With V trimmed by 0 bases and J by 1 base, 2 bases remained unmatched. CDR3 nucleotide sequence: TGTGCCAGCAGTTACTCGAGGACAGGGAACACTGAAGCTTTCTTT. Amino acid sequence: CASSYSRTGNTEAFF.